This T cell receptor (beta chain) appears in the sequencing data of a study of shared clonotypes between healthy human individuals. Unsorted PBMC DNA sequencing spanned ten immunoSEQ deep assay plates. The protocol was immunoSEQ multiplex PCR, while the TCRdb copy is restricted to in-frame clones and leaves out a portion. The sample consists of hundreds of thousands of clones, 70% to 80% of them appearing once. The length of the CDR3 is 16 residues. The V segment lost 0 bases and the J segment 4 bases; nucleotides outside the gene matches: 9. Looked up from germline, CDR1 is SGHDT and CDR2 is YYEEEE.

This TCR was sampled from a woman aged 40 to 50 in good health. Some clones in this sample may be carry-over from other donors' samples. The V and J genes are TRBV5-6 and TRBJ2-7, with 8 bases fitting TRBD2. The source material was PBMCs. The CDR3 coding sequence is TGTGCCAGCAGCTTGGCAGGCGGGAGGCGGGTGTACGAGCAGTACTTC. Translating gives CASSLAGGRRVYEQYF.